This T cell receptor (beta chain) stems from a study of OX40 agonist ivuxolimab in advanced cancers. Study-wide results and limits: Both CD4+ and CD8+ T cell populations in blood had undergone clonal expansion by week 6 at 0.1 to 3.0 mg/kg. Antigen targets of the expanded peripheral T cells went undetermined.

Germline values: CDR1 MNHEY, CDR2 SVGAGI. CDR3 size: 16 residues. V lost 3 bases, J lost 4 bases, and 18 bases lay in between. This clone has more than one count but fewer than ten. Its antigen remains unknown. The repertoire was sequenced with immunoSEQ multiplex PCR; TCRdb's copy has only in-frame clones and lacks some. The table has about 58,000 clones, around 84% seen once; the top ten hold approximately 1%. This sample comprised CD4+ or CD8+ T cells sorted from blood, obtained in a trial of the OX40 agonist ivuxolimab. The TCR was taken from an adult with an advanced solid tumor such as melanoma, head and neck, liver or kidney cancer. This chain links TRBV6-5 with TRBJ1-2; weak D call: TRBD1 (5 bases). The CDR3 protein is CASSYIQGGQLYGYTF. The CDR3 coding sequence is TGTGCCAGCAGTTATATCCAGGGAGGGCAACTCTATGGCTACACCTTC.